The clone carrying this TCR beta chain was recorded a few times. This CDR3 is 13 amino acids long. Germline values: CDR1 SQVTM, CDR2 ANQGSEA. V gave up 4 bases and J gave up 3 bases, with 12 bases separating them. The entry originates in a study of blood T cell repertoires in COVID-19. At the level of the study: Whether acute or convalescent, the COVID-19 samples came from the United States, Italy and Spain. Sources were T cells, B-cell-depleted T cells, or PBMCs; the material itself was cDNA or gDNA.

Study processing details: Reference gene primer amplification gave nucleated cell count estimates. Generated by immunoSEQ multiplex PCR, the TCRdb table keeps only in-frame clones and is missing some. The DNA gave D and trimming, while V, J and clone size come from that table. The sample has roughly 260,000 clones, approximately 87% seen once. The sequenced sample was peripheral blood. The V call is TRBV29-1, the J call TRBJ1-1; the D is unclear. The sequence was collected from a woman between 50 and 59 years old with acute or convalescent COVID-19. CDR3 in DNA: TGCAGCGTTGGAACGGCTGGAGACACTGAAGCTTTCTTT. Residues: CSVGTAGDTEAFF.